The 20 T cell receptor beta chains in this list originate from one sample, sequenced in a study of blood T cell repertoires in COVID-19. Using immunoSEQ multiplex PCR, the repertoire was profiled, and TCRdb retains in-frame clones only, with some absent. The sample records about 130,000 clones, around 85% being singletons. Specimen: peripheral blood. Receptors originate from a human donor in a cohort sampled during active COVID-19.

CDR3: CASSQRGWTEAFF. The CDR3 nucleotides read TGTGCCAGCAGCCAAAGGGGCTGGACTGAAGCTTTCTTT. The chain recombines TRBV14 with TRBJ1-1; a possible D gene is TRBD1 (5 bases). The CDR3 sequence is 13 residues long. From germline, CDR1 is SGHDN and CDR2 FVKESK. V lost 2 bases and J lost 5, with 9 bases in between.

CDR3 in amino acids: CSVLRTGSGAEAFF. The CDR3 nucleotides are TGCAGCGTTCTGAGGACAGGTAGCGGCGCTGAAGCTTTCTTT. The chain has TRBV29-1 and TRBJ1-1, with 7 bases that match TRBD1. Germline V gene data show CDR1 as SQVTM and CDR2 as ANQGSEA. CDR3 length: 14 amino acids. V dropped 5 bases and J dropped 6; count of bases not matched to a gene: 12.

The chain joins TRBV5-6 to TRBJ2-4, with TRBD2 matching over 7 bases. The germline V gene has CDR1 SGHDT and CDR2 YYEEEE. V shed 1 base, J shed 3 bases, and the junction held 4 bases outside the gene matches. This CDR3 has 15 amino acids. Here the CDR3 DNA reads TGTGCCAGCAGCTTGTTAGCGGGCGACAAAAACATTCAGTACTTC. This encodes CASSLLAGDKNIQYF.

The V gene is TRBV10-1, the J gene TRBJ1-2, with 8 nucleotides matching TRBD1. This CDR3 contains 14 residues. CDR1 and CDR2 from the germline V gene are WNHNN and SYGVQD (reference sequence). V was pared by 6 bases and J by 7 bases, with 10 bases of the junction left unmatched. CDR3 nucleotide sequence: TGCGCCAGCAGCAGGGGACAGGTTGTGTCTGGCTACACCTTC. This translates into CASSRGQVVSGYTF.

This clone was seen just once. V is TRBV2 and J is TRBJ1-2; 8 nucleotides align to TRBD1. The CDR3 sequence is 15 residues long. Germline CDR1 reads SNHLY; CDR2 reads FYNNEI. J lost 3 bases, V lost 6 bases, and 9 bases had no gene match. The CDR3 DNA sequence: TGTGCCAGCAGCAAAGGGGGACAGGTGGACTATGGCTACACCTTC. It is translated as CASSKGGQVDYGYTF.

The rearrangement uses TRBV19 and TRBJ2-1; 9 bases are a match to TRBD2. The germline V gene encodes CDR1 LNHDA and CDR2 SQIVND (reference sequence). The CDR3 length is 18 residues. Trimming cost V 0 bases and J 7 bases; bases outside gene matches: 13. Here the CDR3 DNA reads TGTGCCAGTAGTATAGATCGGGGAGCGGGAGGTAGGTTGAATGAGCAGTTCTTC. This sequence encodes CASSIDRGAGGRLNEQFF.

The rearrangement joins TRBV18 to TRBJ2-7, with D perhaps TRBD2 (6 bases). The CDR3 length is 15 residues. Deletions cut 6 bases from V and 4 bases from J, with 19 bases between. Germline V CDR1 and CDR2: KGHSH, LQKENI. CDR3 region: CASSLPGLGRYEQYF. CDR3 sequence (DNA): TGTGCCAGCTCCTTGCCGGGACTTGGAAGGTACGAGCAGTACTTC.

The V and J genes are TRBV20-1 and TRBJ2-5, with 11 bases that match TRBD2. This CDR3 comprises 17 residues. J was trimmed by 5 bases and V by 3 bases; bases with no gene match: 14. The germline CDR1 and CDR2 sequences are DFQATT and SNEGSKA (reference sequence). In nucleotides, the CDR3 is TGCAGTGCTAGTGGCCCTGGGACTAGCGGTGGTTGGGAGACCCAGTACTTC. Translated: CSASGPGTSGGWETQYF.

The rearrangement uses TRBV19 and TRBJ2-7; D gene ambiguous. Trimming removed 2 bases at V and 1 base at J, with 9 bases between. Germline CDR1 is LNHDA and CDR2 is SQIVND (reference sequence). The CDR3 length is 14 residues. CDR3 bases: TGTGCCAGTAGTATACGTGGGCCTTCCTACGAGCAGTACTTC. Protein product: CASSIRGPSYEQYF. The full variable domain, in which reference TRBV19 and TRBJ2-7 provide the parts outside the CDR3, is DGGITQSPKYLFRKEGQNVTLSCEQNLNHDAMYWYRQDPGQGLRLIYYSQIVNDFQKGDIAEGYSVSREKKESFPLTVTSAQKNPTAFYLCASSIRGPSYEQYFGPGTRLTVT.

The CDR3 sequence is CASSMRGTNEKLFF. For the CDR3, the DNA is TGTGCCAGTAGTATGCGAGGGACTAATGAAAAACTGTTTTTT. The chain carries TRBV19 and TRBJ1-4; D gene uncertain. V was trimmed by 3 bases and J by 2 bases, leaving 7 bases between them. Germline V lookup: CDR1 LNHDA, CDR2 SQIVND (reference sequence). This CDR3 spans 14 amino acids.

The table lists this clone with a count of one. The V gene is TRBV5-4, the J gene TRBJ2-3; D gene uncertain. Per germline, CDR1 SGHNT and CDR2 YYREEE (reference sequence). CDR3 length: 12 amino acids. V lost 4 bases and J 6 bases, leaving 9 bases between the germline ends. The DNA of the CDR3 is TGTGCCAGCAGCACCGGTCCGGATACGCAGTATTTT. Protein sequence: CASSTGPDTQYF. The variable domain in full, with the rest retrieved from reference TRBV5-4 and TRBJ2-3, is ETGVTQSPTHLIKTRGQQVTLRCSSQSGHNTVSWYQQALGQGPQFIFQYYREEENGRGNFPPRFSGLQFPNYSSELNVNALELDDSALYLCASSTGPDTQYFGPGTRLTVL.

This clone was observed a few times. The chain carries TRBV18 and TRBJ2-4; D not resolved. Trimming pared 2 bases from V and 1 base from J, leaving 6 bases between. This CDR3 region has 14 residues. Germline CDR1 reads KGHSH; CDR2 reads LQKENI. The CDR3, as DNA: TGTGCCAGCTCACCAGCCGGGGCCAAAAACATTCAGTACTTC. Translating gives CASSPAGAKNIQYF.

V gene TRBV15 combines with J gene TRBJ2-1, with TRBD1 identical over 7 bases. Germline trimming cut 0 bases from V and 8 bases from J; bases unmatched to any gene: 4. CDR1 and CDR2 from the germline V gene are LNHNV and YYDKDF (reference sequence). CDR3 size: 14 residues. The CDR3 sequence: CATSRDLGGDEQFF. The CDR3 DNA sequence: TGTGCCACCAGCAGAGATTTAGGGGGCGATGAGCAGTTCTTC.

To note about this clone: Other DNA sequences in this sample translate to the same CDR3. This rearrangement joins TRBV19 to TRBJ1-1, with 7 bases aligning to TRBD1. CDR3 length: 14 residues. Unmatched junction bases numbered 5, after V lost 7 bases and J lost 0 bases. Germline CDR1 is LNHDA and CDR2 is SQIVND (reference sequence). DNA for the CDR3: TGTGCCAGTACCCCAGGACAGGTGAACACTGAAGCTTTCTTT. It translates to CASTPGQVNTEAFF.

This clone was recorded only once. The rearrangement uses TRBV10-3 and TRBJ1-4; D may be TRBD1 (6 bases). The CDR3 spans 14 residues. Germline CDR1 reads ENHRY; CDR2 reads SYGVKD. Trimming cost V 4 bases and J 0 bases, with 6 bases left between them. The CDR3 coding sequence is TGTGCCATCAGTGGGACAGCAACTAATGAAAAACTGTTTTTT. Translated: CAISGTATNEKLFF.

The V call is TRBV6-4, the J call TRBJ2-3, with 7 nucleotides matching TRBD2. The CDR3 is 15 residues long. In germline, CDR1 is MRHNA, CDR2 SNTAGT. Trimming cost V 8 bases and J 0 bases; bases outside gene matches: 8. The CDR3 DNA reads TGTGCCAGCCGACCACTAGCGCAGAGCACAGATACGCAGTATTTT. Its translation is CASRPLAQSTDTQYF.

The CDR3 nucleotides are TGTGCCAGCAGCTTGGGTGGGAGCGGCTCCTACAATGAGCAGTTCTTC. Its protein product is CASSLGGSGSYNEQFF. The V gene is TRBV5-4, the J gene TRBJ2-1; tentative D call: TRBD2 (5 bases). Trimming stripped 0 bases from V and 0 bases from J, with 10 bases between. Germline V CDR1 and CDR2: SGHNT, YYREEE (reference sequence). The CDR3 extends over 16 amino acids.

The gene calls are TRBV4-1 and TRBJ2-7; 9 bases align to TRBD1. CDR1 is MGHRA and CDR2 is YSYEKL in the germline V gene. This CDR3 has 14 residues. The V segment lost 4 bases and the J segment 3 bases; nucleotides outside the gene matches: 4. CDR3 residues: CASSLGDRDYEQYF. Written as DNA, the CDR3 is TGCGCCAGCAGCCTTGGGGACAGGGACTACGAGCAGTACTTC.

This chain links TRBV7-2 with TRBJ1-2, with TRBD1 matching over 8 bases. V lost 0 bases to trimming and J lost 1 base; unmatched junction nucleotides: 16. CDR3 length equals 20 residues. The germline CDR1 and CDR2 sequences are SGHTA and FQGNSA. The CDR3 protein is CASSLARVLAGGPGNYGYTF. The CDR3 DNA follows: TGTGCCAGCAGCTTAGCGAGGGTTCTGGCAGGGGGCCCGGGTAACTATGGCTACACCTTC.

The CDR3 region has the DNA TGTGCCAGCAGTGAGACAGGTTCGACAGATACGCAGTATTTT. Encoded protein: CASSETGSTDTQYF. V and J are TRBV6-1 and TRBJ2-3, with a tentative D call TRBD1 (6 bases). Trimming removed 3 bases at V and 3 bases at J, with 10 bases between. The CDR3 runs to 14 residues. Germline CDR1 and CDR2: MNHNS and SASEGT.